This T cell receptor beta chain was found in a study of cytomegalovirus exposure and HLA in healthy donors. V lost 3 bases and J lost 7, with 19 bases in between. CDR3 length equals 15 residues. From germline, CDR1 is SGDLS and CDR2 YYNGEE. PCR was performed using 60 Vbeta and 13 Jbeta primers. Method: immunoSEQ multiplex PCR; TCRdb's copy keeps in-frame clones and lacks some. The sample consists of 130,000 to 150,000 clones, roughly 70% of them appearing once. Findings and limits, study-wide: Most of the TCR beta V segments (in an earlier analysis) were productive either about 87% or about 30% of the time. Most CMV-associated TCR beta chains appeared HLA-restricted in a later analysis.

Only a few counts were recorded for this clone. The antigen is unknown. V gene TRBV9 combines with J gene TRBJ2-5; possibly TRBD2 for D (5 bases). The sequence came from a man aged 18 to 30 in good health and CMV-seropositive. The specimen sequenced was PBMCs. The CDR3 spells CASSARDFPEGTQYF. Written as DNA, the CDR3 is TGTGCCAGCAGCGCCCGGGATTTCCCCGAGGGGACCCAGTACTTC.